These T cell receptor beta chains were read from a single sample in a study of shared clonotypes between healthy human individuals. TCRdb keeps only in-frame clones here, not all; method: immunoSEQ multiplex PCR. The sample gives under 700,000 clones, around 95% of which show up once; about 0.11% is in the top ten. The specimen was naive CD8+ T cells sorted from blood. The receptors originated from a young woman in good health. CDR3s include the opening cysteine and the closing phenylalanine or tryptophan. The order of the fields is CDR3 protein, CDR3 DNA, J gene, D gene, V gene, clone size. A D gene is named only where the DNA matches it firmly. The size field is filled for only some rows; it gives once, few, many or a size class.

CDR3aa: CASSNTGSSGNTIYF
CDR3nt: TGTGCCAGCAGCAATACAGGGTCTTCTGGAAACACCATATATTTT
j_gene: TRBJ1-3
d_gene: .
v_gene: TRBV7-9
abundance: .

CDR3aa: CASSQDPPGTTYNEQFF
CDR3nt: TGCGCCAGCAGCCAAGACCCCCCCGGGACAACCTACAATGAGCAGTTCTTC
j_gene: TRBJ2-1
d_gene: .
v_gene: TRBV4-1
abundance: .

CDR3aa: CASSDWTVYEQYF
CDR3nt: TGTGCCAGCAGCGACTGGACGGTCTACGAGCAGTACTTC
j_gene: TRBJ2-7
d_gene: .
v_gene: TRBV5-4
abundance: .

CDR3aa: CASSDDRPHLSEQYF
CDR3nt: TGTGCCAGCAGCGATGACAGGCCCCACCTAAGCGAGCAGTACTTC
j_gene: TRBJ2-7
d_gene: .
v_gene: TRBV11-2
abundance: .

CDR3aa: CASSLGGNYEQYF
CDR3nt: TGTGCCAGCAGTTTAGGGGGTAACTACGAGCAGTACTTC
j_gene: TRBJ2-7
d_gene: .
v_gene: TRBV28
abundance: .

CDR3aa: CASGPGRQGAREQYF
CDR3nt: TGTGCCAGCGGTCCTGGGAGACAGGGGGCGAGGGAGCAGTACTTC
j_gene: TRBJ2-7
d_gene: TRBD1
v_gene: TRBV2
abundance: .

CDR3aa: CASSWTSGSTYEQYF
CDR3nt: TGCGCCAGCAGCTGGACTAGCGGGAGTACCTACGAGCAGTACTTC
j_gene: TRBJ2-7
d_gene: TRBD2
v_gene: TRBV5-1
abundance: .

CDR3aa: CASSLKRGEQYF
CDR3nt: TGTGCCAGCAGTTTGAAACGGGGAGAGCAGTACTTC
j_gene: TRBJ2-7
d_gene: .
v_gene: TRBV27
abundance: .

CDR3aa: CASSLWWQDDYEQYF
CDR3nt: TGTGCCAGCAGTTTATGGTGGCAGGACGACTACGAGCAGTACTTC
j_gene: TRBJ2-7
d_gene: .
v_gene: TRBV28
abundance: .

CDR3aa: CASSFLPDTDTQYF
CDR3nt: TGTGCCAGCAGTTTTCTCCCCGACACAGATACGCAGTATTTT
j_gene: TRBJ2-3
d_gene: .
v_gene: TRBV27
abundance: .

CDR3aa: CASRDRGTDTQYF
CDR3nt: TGCGCCAGCAGGGACAGGGGAACAGATACGCAGTATTTT
j_gene: TRBJ2-3
d_gene: TRBD1
v_gene: TRBV4-1
abundance: .

CDR3aa: CTSLSSYNSPLHF
CDR3nt: TGCACCAGCTTGAGCTCCTATAATTCACCCCTCCACTTT
j_gene: TRBJ1-6
d_gene: .
v_gene: TRBV1
abundance: .

CDR3aa: CASSPTGVGTEAFF
CDR3nt: TGTGCCAGCAGTCCGACAGGGGTTGGAACTGAAGCTTTCTTT
j_gene: TRBJ1-1
d_gene: TRBD1
v_gene: TRBV27
abundance: .

CDR3aa: CASSEPGQRYEQYF
CDR3nt: TGCGCCAGCAGTGAACCCGGACAGCGGTACGAGCAGTACTTC
j_gene: TRBJ2-7
d_gene: .
v_gene: TRBV10-1
abundance: .

CDR3aa: CASSYGGYGTEAFF
CDR3nt: TGTGCCAGCAGTTACGGGGGATATGGCACTGAAGCTTTCTTT
j_gene: TRBJ1-1
d_gene: .
v_gene: TRBV28
abundance: .

CDR3aa: CASSGGLAGGIYEQYF
CDR3nt: TGTGCCAGCAGTGGGGGCCTAGCGGGAGGGATCTACGAGCAGTACTTC
j_gene: TRBJ2-7
d_gene: TRBD2
v_gene: TRBV2
abundance: .

CDR3aa: CASSLGGPIYEQYF
CDR3nt: TGTGCCAGCAGCCTAGGGGGACCTATCTACGAGCAGTACTTC
j_gene: TRBJ2-7
d_gene: .
v_gene: TRBV7-9
abundance: .

CDR3aa: CASSYSWGSGNTIYF
CDR3nt: TGTGCCAGCAGTTATAGCTGGGGCTCTGGAAACACCATATATTTT
j_gene: TRBJ1-3
d_gene: .
v_gene: TRBV28
abundance: .

CDR3aa: CASSPETVPEQFF
CDR3nt: TGTGCCAGCAGCCCAGAGACAGTGCCTGAGCAGTTCTTC
j_gene: TRBJ2-1
d_gene: .
v_gene: TRBV7-6
abundance: .

CDR3aa: CASSLDGTDTQYF
CDR3nt: TGTGCCAGCAGCTTAGACGGCACAGATACGCAGTATTTT
j_gene: TRBJ2-3
d_gene: .
v_gene: TRBV7-6
abundance: .

CDR3aa: CASSPSGSSTDTQYF
CDR3nt: TGTGCCAGCTCACCTAGCGGATCTAGCACAGATACGCAGTATTTT
j_gene: TRBJ2-3
d_gene: .
v_gene: TRBV18
abundance: once

CDR3aa: CAISDGSYYGYTF
CDR3nt: TGTGCCATCAGTGACGGTTCGTACTATGGCTACACCTTC
j_gene: TRBJ1-2
d_gene: .
v_gene: TRBV10-3
abundance: .

CDR3aa: CASSLKSGQGIYEQYF
CDR3nt: TGTGCCAGCAGCTTGAAGTCGGGACAGGGGATCTACGAGCAGTACTTC
j_gene: TRBJ2-7
d_gene: TRBD1
v_gene: TRBV5-6
abundance: .

CDR3aa: CASSLAVTSTDTQYF
CDR3nt: TGTGCCAGCAGTTTAGCGGTAACTAGCACAGATACGCAGTATTTT
j_gene: TRBJ2-3
d_gene: .
v_gene: TRBV27
abundance: .

CDR3aa: CSAGTVNTGELFF
CDR3nt: TGCAGCGCCGGGACGGTTAACACCGGGGAGCTGTTTTTT
j_gene: TRBJ2-2
d_gene: .
v_gene: TRBV29-1
abundance: .

CDR3aa: CASKKQGNTEAFF
CDR3nt: TGTGCCAGCAAAAAACAGGGGAACACTGAAGCTTTCTTT
j_gene: TRBJ1-1
d_gene: .
v_gene: TRBV19
abundance: .

CDR3aa: CASSSGKEGNEKLFF
CDR3nt: TGTGCCAGCAGCTCCGGGAAGGAGGGTAATGAAAAACTGTTTTTT
j_gene: TRBJ1-4
d_gene: .
v_gene: TRBV5-4
abundance: .

CDR3aa: CASKGQGDTGELFF
CDR3nt: TGTGCCAGCAAAGGACAGGGGGACACCGGGGAGCTGTTTTTT
j_gene: TRBJ2-2
d_gene: TRBD1
v_gene: TRBV7-9
abundance: .

CDR3aa: CASSLFLRGQSEAFF
CDR3nt: TGTGCCAGCAGCTTATTTCTCAGGGGGCAGTCAGAAGCTTTCTTT
j_gene: TRBJ1-1
d_gene: TRBD1
v_gene: TRBV11-2
abundance: .

CDR3aa: CATQGPTEKLFF
CDR3nt: TGTGCCACCCAAGGGCCGACTGAAAAACTGTTTTTT
j_gene: TRBJ1-4
d_gene: .
v_gene: TRBV7-9
abundance: .

CDR3aa: CASRIDSYYEQYF
CDR3nt: TGTGCCAGCAGAATCGACAGTTACTACGAGCAGTACTTC
j_gene: TRBJ2-7
d_gene: .
v_gene: TRBV6-1
abundance: .

CDR3aa: CASSQASPSGRALEQYF
CDR3nt: TGCGCCAGCAGCCAAGCAAGCCCTAGCGGGAGGGCTCTCGAGCAGTACTTC
j_gene: TRBJ2-7
d_gene: TRBD2
v_gene: TRBV4-1
abundance: .

CDR3aa: CASSIGEGSSYEQYF
CDR3nt: TGTGCCAGTAGTATAGGGGAGGGGAGTTCCTACGAGCAGTACTTC
j_gene: TRBJ2-7
d_gene: TRBD2
v_gene: TRBV19
abundance: .

CDR3aa: CASSSQGGINVLNTEAFF
CDR3nt: TGTGCCAGCAGCTCCCAGGGGGGAATCAATGTGTTGAACACTGAAGCTTTCTTT
j_gene: TRBJ1-1
d_gene: TRBD1
v_gene: TRBV7-7
abundance: .

CDR3aa: CASADLSSYEQYF
CDR3nt: TGTGCCAGCGCGGACCTTAGCTCCTACGAGCAGTACTTC
j_gene: TRBJ2-7
d_gene: .
v_gene: TRBV28
abundance: .

CDR3aa: CASSLAVGSYEQYF
CDR3nt: TGTGCCAGCAGCTTGGCTGTGGGCTCCTACGAGCAGTACTTC
j_gene: TRBJ2-7
d_gene: .
v_gene: TRBV5-4
abundance: .

CDR3aa: CASSTRRAAGTYEQYF
CDR3nt: TGTGCCAGCAGTACCCGGAGGGCCGCGGGGACCTACGAGCAGTACTTC
j_gene: TRBJ2-7
d_gene: .
v_gene: TRBV7-9
abundance: .

CDR3aa: CASSLTRNTDTQYF
CDR3nt: TGTGCCAGCAGCTTGACTAGGAACACAGATACGCAGTATTTT
j_gene: TRBJ2-3
d_gene: .
v_gene: TRBV7-6
abundance: .

CDR3aa: CASSLDQREAFF
CDR3nt: TGCGCCAGCAGCTTGGATCAAAGAGAAGCTTTCTTT
j_gene: TRBJ1-1
d_gene: .
v_gene: TRBV5-1
abundance: few